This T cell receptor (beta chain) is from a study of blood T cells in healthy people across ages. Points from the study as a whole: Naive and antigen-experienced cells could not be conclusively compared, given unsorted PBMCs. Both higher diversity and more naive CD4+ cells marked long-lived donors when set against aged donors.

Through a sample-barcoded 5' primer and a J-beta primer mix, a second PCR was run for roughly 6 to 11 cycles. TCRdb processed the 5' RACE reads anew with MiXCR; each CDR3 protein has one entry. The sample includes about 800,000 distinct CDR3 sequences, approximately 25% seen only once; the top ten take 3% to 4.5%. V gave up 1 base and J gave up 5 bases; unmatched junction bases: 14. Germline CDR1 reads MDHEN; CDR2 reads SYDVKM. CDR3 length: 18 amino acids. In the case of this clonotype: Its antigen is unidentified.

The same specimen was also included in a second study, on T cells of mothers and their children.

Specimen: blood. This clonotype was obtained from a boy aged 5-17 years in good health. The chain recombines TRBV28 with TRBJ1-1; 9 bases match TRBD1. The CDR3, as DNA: TGTGCCAGCAGTTTATCCGACGGGACAGGGTGGGGAACGACTGAAGCTTTCTTT. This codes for CASSLSDGTGWGTTEAFF.